Below, 7 T cell receptor beta chains from the same sample are listed, as sequenced in a study of technical replicates of blood from a handful of donors. Only in-frame clones appear in the TCRdb table, and some are missing; sequencing was by immunoSEQ multiplex PCR. The repertoire holds roughly 65,000 clones, with 88% as singletons. Sequencing used PBMCs. These receptors were taken from a human donor in good health. Some clones in this sample may be carry-over from other donors' samples.

V usage is TRBV7-8 and J usage is TRBJ2-2; D is undetermined. The germline V gene has CDR1 SGHVS and CDR2 FQNEAQ. The CDR3 runs to 13 residues. Trimming took 2 bases from V and 5 from J, leaving 6 bases between them. The CDR3 bases are TGTGCCAGCAGCTTACTCGGGACCGGGGAGCTGTTTTTT. Residues: CASSLLGTGELFF.

This clone appeared once. The chain carries TRBV5-4 and TRBJ2-7, with D unclear. This CDR3 has 8 amino acids. Germline values: CDR1 SGHNT, CDR2 YYREEE (reference sequence). The V end was cut by 4 bases, the J end by 12 bases, with 5 bases between. The CDR3 loop reads CASSPGYF. In nucleotides, the CDR3 is TGTGCCAGCAGCCCAGGGTACTTC.

The chain couples TRBV5-1 to TRBJ2-7, with 8 bases matching TRBD1. Trimming removed 0 bases from V and 7 bases from J; junction bases left unmatched: 9. The germline V gene encodes CDR1 SGHRS and CDR2 YFSETQ. The CDR3 is made up of 15 amino acids. In nucleotides, the CDR3 is TGCGCCAGCAGCTTGGGGGGGACAGGTTTGGGTGAGCAGTACTTC. Protein: CASSLGGTGLGEQYF.

The count of this clone is one. CDR3 sequence (DNA): TGTGCCAGCAGCTTAGTGGGCCAGACGAACACCATATATTTT. This codes for CASSLVGQTNTIYF. This sequence joins TRBV7-6 and TRBJ1-3; no firm D call. The length of the CDR3 is 14 residues. Germline values: CDR1 SGHVS, CDR2 FNYEAQ. Trimming took off 1 base at V and 7 bases at J, with 11 bases between the two ends.

The chain joins TRBV9 to TRBJ2-1, with 9 bases aligning to TRBD2. The CDR3 runs to 16 residues. Germline CDR1 and CDR2: SGDLS and YYNGEE. With 0 bases clipped from V and 5 bases from J, the junction kept 6 bases outside the gene matches. CDR3 protein: CASSVGRAGGNNEQFF. The DNA of the CDR3 is TGTGCCAGCAGCGTAGGTAGGGCGGGGGGGAACAATGAGCAGTTCTTC.

This sequence joins TRBV7-6 and TRBJ2-1, with D perhaps TRBD2 (5 bases). V dropped 5 bases and J dropped 9 bases, with 17 bases sitting between them. The CDR3 length is 14 residues. Germline values: CDR1 SGHVS, CDR2 FNYEAQ. In DNA, the CDR3 is TGTGCCAGCAGCCCAAGTCCCGGCACTAGTGAGCAGTTCTTC. It is translated as CASSPSPGTSEQFF.

The rearrangement links TRBV7-6 to TRBJ2-1, with a weak D call TRBD1 (7 bases). Germline-derived CDR1 and CDR2 are SGHVS and FNYEAQ. Trimming cost V 5 bases and J 0 bases, with 26 bases left between them. The CDR3 contains 20 residues. The CDR3 sequence: CASSPKVTGRTTSSYNEQFF. CDR3 nucleotides: TGTGCCAGCAGCCCGAAGGTGACAGGGAGGACCACGAGCTCCTACAATGAGCAGTTCTTC. Variable domain in full (rest from reference TRBV7-6 and TRBJ2-1): GAGVSQSPRYKVTKRGQDVALRCDPISGHVSLYWYRQALGQGPEFLTYFNYEAQQDKSGLPNDRFSAERPEGSISTLTIQRTEQRDSAMYRCASSPKVTGRTTSSYNEQFFGPGTRLTVL.